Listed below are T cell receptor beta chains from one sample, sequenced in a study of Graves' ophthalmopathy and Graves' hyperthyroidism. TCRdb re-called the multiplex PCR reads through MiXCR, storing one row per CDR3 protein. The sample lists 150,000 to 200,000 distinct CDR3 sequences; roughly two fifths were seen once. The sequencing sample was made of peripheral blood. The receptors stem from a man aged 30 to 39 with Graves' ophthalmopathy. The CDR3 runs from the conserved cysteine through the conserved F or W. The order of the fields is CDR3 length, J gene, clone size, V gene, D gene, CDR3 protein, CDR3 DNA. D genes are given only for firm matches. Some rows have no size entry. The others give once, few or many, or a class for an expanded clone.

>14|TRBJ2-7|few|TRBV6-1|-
CASSDPPSSYEQYF
TGTGCCAGCAGTGACCCCCCCAGTTCCTACGAGCAGTACTTC
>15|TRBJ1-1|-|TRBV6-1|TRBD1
CASSVYRGPNTEAFF
TGTGCCAGCAGTGTTTACAGGGGGCCGAACACTGAAGCTTTCTTT
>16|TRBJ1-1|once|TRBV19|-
CASSLDQGVSNTEAFF
TGTGCCAGTAGTTTGGACCAGGGAGTCTCGAACACTGAAGCTTTCTTT
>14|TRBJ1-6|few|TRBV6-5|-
CASSYVVGASPLHF
TGTGCCAGCAGTTACGTAGTCGGGGCATCACCCCTCCACTTT
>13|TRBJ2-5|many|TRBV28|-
CASSFGGAETQYF
TGTGCCAGCAGTTTTGGTGGGGCGGAGACCCAGTACTTC
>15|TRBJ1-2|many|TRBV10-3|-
CAISEGVGQFYGYTF
TGTGCCATCAGTGAGGGTGTGGGGCAGTTCTATGGCTACACCTTC
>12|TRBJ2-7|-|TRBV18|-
CASRRNYDEQYF
TGTGCCAGCAGGAGGAACTACGACGAGCAGTACTTC
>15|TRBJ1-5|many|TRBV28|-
CASSLYPRRNQPQHF
TGTGCCAGCAGTTTATATCCCCGGCGCAATCAGCCCCAGCATTTT
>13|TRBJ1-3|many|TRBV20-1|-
CSARAGSGNTIYF
TGCAGTGCTAGAGCGGGGTCTGGAAACACCATATATTTT
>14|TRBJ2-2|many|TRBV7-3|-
CASSLYVNTGELFF
TGTGCCAGCAGCCTATATGTTAACACCGGGGAGCTGTTTTTT
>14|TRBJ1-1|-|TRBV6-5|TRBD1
CASSFGQDHTEAFF
TGTGCCAGCAGTTTCGGACAGGATCACACTGAAGCTTTCTTT
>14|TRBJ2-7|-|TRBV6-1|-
CASSDLGTVLKQYF
TGTGCCAGCAGTGATTTGGGGACCGTCTTAAAGCAGTACTTC
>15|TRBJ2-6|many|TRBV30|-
CAWSQPMGGANVLTF
TGTGCCTGGAGCCAACCTATGGGAGGGGCCAACGTCCTGACTTTC
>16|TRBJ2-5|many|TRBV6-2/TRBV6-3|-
CASSLHLRTLQETQYF
TGTGCCAGCAGTCTCCACCTTCGGACCCTCCAAGAGACCCAGTACTTC
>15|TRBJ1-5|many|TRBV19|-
CASSPDEGLNQPQHF
TGTGCCAGTAGTCCCGACGAGGGCCTCAATCAGCCCCAGCATTTT
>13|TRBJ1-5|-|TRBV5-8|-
CASSVGLNQPQHF
TGTGCCAGCAGCGTCGGGCTCAATCAGCCCCAGCATTTT
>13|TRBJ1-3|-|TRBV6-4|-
CASTPESRDTIYF
TGTGCCAGCACCCCTGAGTCAAGGGACACCATATATTTT
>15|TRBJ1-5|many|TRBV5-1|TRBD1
CASSPSTGRDQPQHF
TGCGCCAGCAGTCCTTCGACAGGGAGGGATCAGCCCCAGCATTTT
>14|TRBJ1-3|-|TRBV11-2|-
CASSLDQSGNTIYF
TGTGCCAGCAGCTTAGATCAATCTGGAAACACCATATATTTT
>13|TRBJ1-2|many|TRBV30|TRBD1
CAWSPGQGYGYTF
TGTGCCTGGAGTCCTGGACAGGGATATGGCTACACCTTC
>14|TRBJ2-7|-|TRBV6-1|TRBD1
CASSVGQSSYEQYF
TGTGCCAGCAGTGTGGGACAGTCCTCCTACGAGCAGTACTTC
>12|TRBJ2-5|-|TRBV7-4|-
CASSLGGLGQYF
TGTGCCAGCAGTTTAGGGGGATTGGGCCAGTACTTC
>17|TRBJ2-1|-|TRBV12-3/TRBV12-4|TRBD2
CASTNQRDSGSYNEQFF
TGTGCCAGCACTAACCAGCGGGACTCCGGATCCTACAATGAGCAGTTCTTC
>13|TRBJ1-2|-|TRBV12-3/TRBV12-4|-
CASSFTKGGGYTF
TGTGCCAGCAGCTTCACCAAAGGGGGTGGCTACACCTTC
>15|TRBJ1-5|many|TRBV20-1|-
CSARDPGLSNQPQHF
TGCAGTGCTAGAGATCCCGGGCTTTCTAATCAGCCCCAGCATTTT
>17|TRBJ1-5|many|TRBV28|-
CASSLIRITYSNQPQHF
TGTGCCAGCAGTTTAATAAGGATCACTTATAGCAATCAGCCCCAGCATTTT